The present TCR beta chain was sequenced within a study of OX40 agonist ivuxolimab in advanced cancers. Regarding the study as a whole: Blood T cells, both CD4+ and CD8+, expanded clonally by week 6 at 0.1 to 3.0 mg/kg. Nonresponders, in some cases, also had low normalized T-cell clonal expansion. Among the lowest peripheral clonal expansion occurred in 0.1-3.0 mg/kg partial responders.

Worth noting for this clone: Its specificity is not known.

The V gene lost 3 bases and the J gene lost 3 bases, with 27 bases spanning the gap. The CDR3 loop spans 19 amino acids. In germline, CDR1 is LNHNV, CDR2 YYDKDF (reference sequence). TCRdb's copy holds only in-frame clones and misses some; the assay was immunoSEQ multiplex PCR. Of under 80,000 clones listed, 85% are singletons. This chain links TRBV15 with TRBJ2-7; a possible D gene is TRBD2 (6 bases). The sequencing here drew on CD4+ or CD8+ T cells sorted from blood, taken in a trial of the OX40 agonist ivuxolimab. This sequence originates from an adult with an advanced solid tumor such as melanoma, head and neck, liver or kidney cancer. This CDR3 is CATSRDVSLIGTRSYEQYF. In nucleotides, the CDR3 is TGTGCCACCAGCAGGGACGTATCGCTAATCGGGACTCGAAGCTACGAGCAGTACTTC.